These 4 T cell receptor beta chains originate from one sample sequenced in a study of OX40 agonist ivuxolimab in advanced cancers. Method: immunoSEQ multiplex PCR; TCRdb's copy keeps in-frame clones and lacks some. In the table there are approximately 74,000 clones, about 92% of which are singletons. The specimen comprised CD4+ or CD8+ T cells sorted from blood, sampled in a trial of the OX40 agonist ivuxolimab. These receptors all come from an adult with an advanced solid tumor such as melanoma, head and neck, liver or kidney cancer.

The genes are TRBV4-2 and TRBJ1-3, with D unresolved. Germline-derived CDR1 and CDR2 are LGHNA and YNFKEQ. Deletions cut 2 bases from V and 0 bases from J, with 8 bases between. The CDR3 is made up of 15 amino acids. The CDR3 loop is CASSQLRSSGNTIYF. CDR3 sequence (DNA): TGTGCCAGCAGCCAACTCCGGTCCTCTGGAAACACCATATATTTT.

The rearrangement links TRBV5-6 to TRBJ2-1; the D gene could be TRBD1 or TRBD2 (5 bases each). Germline CDR1 is SGHDT and CDR2 is YYEEEE. This CDR3 is 14 amino acids long. V lost 4 bases and J 7 bases, leaving 15 bases between the germline ends. CDR3 loop: CASSGDRASNEQFF. The CDR3 DNA sequence: TGTGCCAGCAGCGGGGACCGAGCCTCAAATGAGCAGTTCTTC. Using reference TRBV5-6 and TRBJ2-1 for the parts outside the CDR3, the full variable domain is DAGVTQSPTHLIKTRGQQVTLRCSPKSGHDTVSWYQQALGQGPQFIFQYYEEEERQRGNFPDRFSGHQFPNYSSELNVNALLLGDSALYLCASSGDRASNEQFFGPGTRLTVL.

The chain recombines TRBV5-8 with TRBJ1-1, with 7 bases fitting TRBD1. Germline CDR1 reads SGHTS; CDR2 reads YDEGEE. The CDR3 is 14 amino acids. The trim removed 5 bases at V and 1 base at J, leaving 5 bases unmatched. The CDR3: CASRAGQQNTEAFF. The CDR3 bases are TGTGCCAGCAGGGCGGGACAGCAGAACACTGAAGCTTTCTTT.

The rearrangement links TRBV4-1 to TRBJ2-5, with 10 bases identical to TRBD1. The CDR3 has 15 residues. Germline CDR1 MGHRA, CDR2 YSYEKL. V gave up 5 bases and J gave up 4 bases; unmatched junction bases: 7. This CDR3 reads CASSSPGTGVETQYF. DNA for the CDR3: TGCGCCAGCAGCTCACCCGGGACAGGGGTAGAGACCCAGTACTTC.